Below are 31 T cell receptor beta chains sequenced from a single sample in a study of human T cells and chemical hapten exposure. TCRdb re-called the RACE reads through MiXCR, storing one row per CDR3 protein. The sample records 300,000 to 450,000 distinct CDR3 sequences, around 5.5% being singletons. Noted time point: pre-sensitization, week 0. Treatment reported: therapeutic diphenylcyclopropenone sensitization with weekly scalp DPC. The source material was whole blood, sampled in connection with sensitization to the hapten diphenylcyclopropenone (DPC). These TCRs come from a woman between 18 and 29 years old with alopecia areata. Some clones in this sample may be carry-over from other donors' samples.

This clonotype was recorded a few times. The V gene is TRBV6-1, the J gene TRBJ2-1; 7 nucleotides agree with TRBD2. There are 16 residues in the CDR3. CDR1 MNHNS and CDR2 SASEGT come from the germline V gene. Trimming removed 8 bases from V and 4 bases from J; junction bases left unmatched: 14. CDR3 amino acids: CASGRTRSRGYNEQFF. Here the CDR3 DNA reads TGTGCCAGCGGAAGGACTAGGTCCCGCGGGTACAATGAGCAGTTCTTC.

The table lists this clonotype with a few counts. The genes are TRBV7-2 and TRBJ1-6; perhaps TRBD1 as D (5 bases). The CDR3 extends over 18 amino acids. Trimming took off 1 base at V and 6 bases at J, with 19 bases between the two ends. Germline CDR1 is SGHTA and CDR2 is FQGNSA. The CDR3 loop is CASSLGGFGGDANSPLHF. The DNA of the CDR3 is TGTGCCAGCAGCTTAGGTGGCTTTGGAGGGGACGCTAATTCACCCCTCCACTTT. Combining the CDR3 with reference TRBV7-2 and TRBJ1-6 gives the whole variable domain GAGVSQSPSNKVTEKGKDVELRCDPISGHTALYWYRQSLGQGLEFLIYFQGNSAPDKSGLPSDRFSAERTGGSVSTLTIQRTQQEDSAVYLCASSLGGFGGDANSPLHFGNGTRLTVT.

This clonotype was detected only a few times. V is TRBV27 and J is TRBJ1-2, with 10 bases that match TRBD1. With 5 bases clipped from V and 2 bases from J, the junction kept 5 bases outside the gene matches. Germline-derived CDR1 and CDR2 are MNHEY and SMNVEV (reference sequence). The CDR3 sequence is 15 residues long. CDR3 region: CASSLGTGANYGYTF. The CDR3 DNA is TGTGCCAGCAGTCTAGGGACAGGGGCCAACTATGGCTACACCTTC.

The V and J genes are TRBV12-3 or TRBV12-4 and TRBJ1-4, with 7 bases fitting TRBD1. The CDR3 spans 14 residues. After removal of 8 bases from V and 4 bases from J, the junction contained 7 bases not matched to a gene. CDR3 coding DNA: TGTGCCAGCCGTCAGGGGGAGGGTAATGAAAAACTGTTTTTT. This encodes CASRQGEGNEKLFF.

The CDR3 DNA sequence: TGTGCCAGCAGTACAAGGGGGTCTGGAAACACCATATATTTT. It is translated as CASSTRGSGNTIYF. The chain is built from TRBV28 and TRBJ1-3, with D perhaps matching TRBD1 (6 bases). Trimming left V 5 bases short and J 1 base short, with 9 bases between. Germline values: CDR1 MDHEN, CDR2 SYDVKM. The CDR3 spans 14 residues.

The chain joins TRBV7-9 to TRBJ2-3, with a tentative D call TRBD1 (5 bases). There are 16 residues in the CDR3. Trimming removed 1 base at V and 0 bases at J, with 11 bases between. The V gene's germline CDR1 is SEHNR and CDR2 FQNEAQ (reference sequence). The CDR3 sequence is CASSLVMGLSTDTQYF. Written as DNA, the CDR3 is TGTGCCAGCAGCTTAGTAATGGGGCTGAGCACAGATACGCAGTATTTT.

This rearrangement joins TRBV6-2 or TRBV6-3 to TRBJ2-1, with TRBD2 identical over 11 bases. The CDR3 loop spans 13 amino acids. After removal of 5 bases from V and 13 bases from J, the junction contained 7 bases not matched to a gene. Germline CDR1 MNHEY, CDR2 SVGEGT. CDR3 amino acids: CASSPQGLAVQFF. In DNA, the CDR3 is TGTGCCAGCAGTCCACAGGGACTAGCGGTACAGTTCTTC.

This clonotype was seen more than once but under ten times. The chain joins TRBV16 to TRBJ1-4; the match to TRBD1 covers 7 bases. Germline V gives CDR1 KGHSY, CDR2 FQNENV. The trim removed 4 bases at V and 3 bases at J, leaving 11 bases unmatched. This CDR3 region has 17 residues. DNA for the CDR3: TGTGCCAGCAGCCTAGCCCTACAGGGGACGTCTAATGAAAAACTGTTTTTT. As protein: CASSLALQGTSNEKLFF.

V usage is TRBV19 and J usage is TRBJ2-7; 7 bases line up with TRBD1. The CDR3 is made up of 14 amino acids. V lost 5 bases and J lost 0; bases outside the gene matches: 4. Germline assignment: CDR1 LNHDA and CDR2 SQIVND (reference sequence). The CDR3: CASSEQGSSYEQYF. DNA of the CDR3: TGTGCCAGTAGTGAACAGGGGAGCTCCTACGAGCAGTACTTC.

The table lists this clonotype with a few counts. The chain carries TRBV6-4 and TRBJ1-2; 8 nucleotides match TRBD1. Germline CDR1 is MRHNA and CDR2 is SNTAGT. This CDR3 region has 17 residues. The V gene end was trimmed by 7 bases and the J gene end by 4 bases; junction bases not matched to a gene: 17. The chain's CDR3 is CASTSRDRRLLSYGYTF. CDR3 nucleotide sequence: TGTGCCAGCACCTCCCGGGACAGGCGTCTCCTTTCCTATGGCTACACCTTC.

This clonotype has at least ten counts. The genes are TRBV6-2 or TRBV6-3 and TRBJ1-5; tentatively, D is TRBD1 (5 bases). The CDR3 length is 13 residues. The V end lost 2 bases, the J end lost 7 bases, and 9 bases lay between the germline ends. Looked up from germline, CDR1 is MNHEY and CDR2 is SVGEGT. The CDR3 region has the DNA TGTGCCAGCAGTTACCCGACAGTCCAGCCCCAGCATTTT. Translating gives CASSYPTVQPQHF.

This clonotype was observed a handful of times. The rearrangement uses TRBV7-2 and TRBJ2-7, with D tentatively TRBD1 or TRBD2 (5 bases each). CDR1 and CDR2 (germline): SGHTA, FQGNSA. The CDR3 runs to 16 residues. V dropped 6 bases and J dropped 2 bases, with 20 bases sitting between them. Here the CDR3 reads CASRPSHRSNTYEQYF. DNA for the CDR3: TGTGCCAGCAGACCTAGCCACAGGTCCAATACCTACGAGCAGTACTTC.

This clonotype has at least ten counts. V is TRBV12-3 or TRBV12-4 and J is TRBJ2-3; 10 bases are shared with TRBD2. With V trimmed by 2 bases and J by 2 bases, 4 bases remained unmatched. The CDR3 covers 16 residues. CDR3 region: CASSLLAGVTTDTQYF. The CDR3 coding sequence is TGTGCCAGCAGTTTACTAGCGGGGGTCACCACAGATACGCAGTATTTT.

This clonotype was observed many times. This chain uses TRBV28 with TRBJ1-1, with D unclear. This CDR3 spans 16 amino acids. The V end lost 4 bases, the J end lost 1 base, and 16 bases lay between the germline ends. The germline CDR1 and CDR2 sequences are MDHEN and SYDVKM. This CDR3 is CASSSSGLASNTEAFF. The CDR3 DNA reads as TGTGCCAGCAGTTCTTCCGGACTGGCTTCGAACACTGAAGCTTTCTTT.

The chain links TRBV10-2 to TRBJ2-5, with TRBD1 identical over 7 bases. There are 14 residues in the CDR3. V lost 5 bases and J lost 4; bases outside the gene matches: 7. Germline CDR1 and CDR2: WSHSY and SAAADI. Here the CDR3 reads CASSLQGSLETQYF. Here the CDR3 DNA reads TGCGCCAGCAGTCTACAGGGGTCCTTAGAGACCCAGTACTTC.

This clonotype was seen only a few times. V is TRBV7-9 and J is TRBJ2-3; possibly TRBD1 for D (7 bases). CDR1 and CDR2 (germline): SEHNR, FQNEAQ (reference sequence). V was clipped by 5 bases and J by 6 bases, with 15 bases between them. The length of the CDR3 is 14 residues. This chain's CDR3 is CASSTMTGTDTQYF. In DNA, the CDR3 is TGTGCCAGCAGCACGATGACAGGGACTGATACGCAGTATTTT.

This chain joins TRBV7-9 and TRBJ1-6; 7 bases match TRBD1. The CDR3 length is 15 residues. The germline V gene has CDR1 SEHNR and CDR2 FQNEAQ (reference sequence). J was trimmed by 4 bases and V by 4 bases; bases with no gene match: 4. CDR3 sequence: CASSSGDRYNSPLHF. The CDR3 DNA is TGTGCCAGCAGCTCCGGGGACAGATATAATTCACCCCTCCACTTT.

This chain uses TRBV18 with TRBJ1-2; possibly TRBD1 for D (5 bases). The V end lost 3 bases, the J end lost 3 bases, and 8 bases lay between the germline ends. Germline-derived CDR1 and CDR2 are KGHSH and LQKENI. CDR3 length: 13 amino acids. The CDR3 coding sequence is TGTGCCAGCTCACCGCGGGGGGACTATGGCTACACCTTC. Amino acids: CASSPRGDYGYTF.

The sample holds a few counts of this clonotype. J is TRBJ1-2 and V is TRBV12-3 or TRBV12-4, with D perhaps TRBD1 (5 bases). The germline V and J ends were trimmed by 8 bases and 7 bases, with 20 bases remaining between them. The CDR3 has 14 residues. The CDR3 sequence: CASLPLGREGGYTF. CDR3 nucleotides: TGTGCCAGCCTTCCCCTGGGCAGGGAAGGTGGCTACACCTTC.

In its sample, this clonotype was seen a few times. This chain connects TRBV5-1 to TRBJ1-1; TRBD1 might be the D (6 bases). Germline V lookup: CDR1 SGHRS, CDR2 YFSETQ. CDR3 size: 12 residues. The V end lost 3 bases, the J end lost 7 bases, and 10 bases lay between the germline ends. The CDR3 nucleotides are TGCGCCAGCAGCTGGGAGGGACATGAAGCTTTCTTT. It codes for CASSWEGHEAFF.

In its sample, this clonotype was seen a few times. V gene TRBV7-9 combines with J gene TRBJ2-6, with D perhaps TRBD2 (5 bases). Germline V gene sequence: CDR1 SEHNR, CDR2 FQNEAQ (reference sequence). V shed 8 bases and J shed 0 bases, with 23 bases lying between them. There are 19 residues in the CDR3. The CDR3: CASLEAGGSEYSGANVLTF. The CDR3 DNA reads as TGTGCCAGCCTCGAGGCCGGCGGTAGCGAATACTCTGGGGCCAACGTCCTGACTTTC.

This clonotype has ten or more counts. The chain links TRBV3-1 to TRBJ1-6; no clear D gene. The CDR3 length is 18 residues. From germline, CDR1 is LGHDT and CDR2 YNNKEL (reference sequence). V lost 4 bases, J lost 0 bases, and 16 bases lay in between. Here the CDR3 DNA reads TGTGCCAGCAGCCCCCGAGTAAGCCCCAGCTCCTATAATTCACCCCTCCACTTT. Its protein is CASSPRVSPSSYNSPLHF.

The V and J genes are TRBV20-1 and TRBJ1-2, with 8 bases lining up with TRBD1. This CDR3 has 13 residues. Germline-derived CDR1 and CDR2 are DFQATT and SNEGSKA (reference sequence). V shed 2 bases and J 6 bases; nucleotides not matched to a gene: 5. CDR3 in amino acids: CSARQGAGDGYTF. Here the CDR3 DNA reads TGCAGTGCTAGACAGGGGGCAGGCGATGGCTACACCTTC.

This clonotype was counted a few times. This chain uses TRBV5-6 with TRBJ2-7, with no clear D. The CDR3 runs to 12 residues. Germline CDR1 and CDR2: SGHDT and YYEEEE. V dropped 2 bases and J dropped 1 base, with 4 bases sitting between them. Written as DNA, the CDR3 is TGTGCCAGCAGCTTTCAGTCCTACGAGCAGTACTTC. This gives the protein CASSFQSYEQYF.

This clonotype was observed a few times. The chain has TRBV12-3 or TRBV12-4 and TRBJ2-3, with 7 bases matching TRBD1. This CDR3 is 16 amino acids long. Trimming at V came to 3 bases and at J to 1 base, leaving 7 bases not matched to a gene. The CDR3 loop reads CASSFWKGGRTDTQYF. The CDR3 DNA sequence: TGTGCCAGCAGTTTCTGGAAAGGGGGCCGCACAGATACGCAGTATTTT.

This clonotype has at least ten counts. For the CDR3, the DNA is TGTGCCAGCAGCTTAAACGGACAGGGGACTAATGAAAAACTGTTTTTT. It translates to CASSLNGQGTNEKLFF. The rearrangement links TRBV7-2 to TRBJ1-4; the match to TRBD1 covers 9 bases. CDR3 length equals 16 residues. After removal of 2 bases from V and 2 bases from J, the junction contained 3 bases not matched to a gene. Germline CDR1 SGHTA, CDR2 FQGNSA.

This clonotype has a count of ten or more. The chain's CDR3 is CASSLMWGATEAFF. CDR3 DNA: TGTGCCAGCAGCTTAATGTGGGGGGCAACTGAAGCTTTCTTT. V and J are TRBV7-2 and TRBJ1-1, with D tentatively TRBD1 (6 bases). The CDR3 is made up of 14 amino acids. The V gene's germline CDR1 is SGHTA and CDR2 FQGNSA. Trimming removed 2 bases from V and 5 bases from J, with 12 bases in between.

This clonotype appeared a few times. This sequence joins TRBV7-2 and TRBJ2-3, with 7 bases that match TRBD1. Germline V lookup: CDR1 SGHTA, CDR2 FQGNSA. The CDR3 consists of 16 residues. V lost 5 bases and J lost 1; bases outside the gene matches: 9. The CDR3 region has the DNA TGTGCCAGCAGCCCAAGGACAGGTTTCCGCACAGATACGCAGTATTTT. Protein sequence: CASSPRTGFRTDTQYF. The full variable domain, its missing parts supplied by reference TRBV7-2 and TRBJ2-3, is GAGVSQSPSNKVTEKGKDVELRCDPISGHTALYWYRQSLGQGLEFLIYFQGNSAPDKSGLPSDRFSAERTGGSVSTLTIQRTQQEDSAVYLCASSPRTGFRTDTQYFGPGTRLTVL.

Points on this clonotype: An end of the junction differs from the germline gene, which may be a read error. The chain combines TRBV14 with TRBJ1-5; TRBD1 matches at 9 bases. There are 19 residues in the CDR3. CDR1 is SGHDN and CDR2 is FVKESK in the germline V gene. CDR3 in DNA: TGTGCCAGCAGACAAGTCCTAAGCTCCGGGACAGGGTTCCATCAGCCCCAGCATTTT. Residues: CASRQVLSSGTGFHQPQHF.

This clonotype has a handful of counts. The J gene is TRBJ1-2, the V gene TRBV6-1; no clear D gene. The CDR3 is 14 amino acids. Germline V gene sequence: CDR1 MNHNS, CDR2 SASEGT. Deletions cut 10 bases from V and 0 bases from J, with 15 bases between. CDR3 sequence: CATLSSQANYGYTF. DNA of the CDR3: TGTGCCACCCTTTCCTCGCAAGCTAACTATGGCTACACCTTC.

The chain links TRBV10-3 to TRBJ1-1; no definite D call. Germline lookup yields CDR1 ENHRY and CDR2 SYGVKD. This CDR3 is built from 11 residues. Trimming removed 3 bases from V and 2 bases from J, with 1 base in between. DNA for the CDR3: TGTGCCATCAGTGACAACACTGAAGCTTTCTTT. Protein product: CAISDNTEAFF.